This T cell receptor beta chain was documented in a study of blood T cell repertoires in COVID-19. For the study at large: The study drew acute and convalescent COVID-19 samples from the United States, Italy and Spain.

CDR1 is LNHDA and CDR2 is SQIVND in the germline V gene (reference sequence). The V end lost 5 bases, the J end lost 1 base, and 11 bases lay between the germline ends. CDR3 length: 14 residues. Original processing methods: Estimates of nucleated cell counts were drawn from the amplification of reference gene primers. Profiled with immunoSEQ multiplex PCR; TCRdb holds only in-frame clones, not every one. V, J and clone size are those of that table, while D and trimming were read from the DNA. This table holds about 220,000 clones, 80% found once. The genes are TRBV19 and TRBJ1-1; possible D gene TRBD1, 6 bases. This receptor was identified in a human donor in a cohort sampled during active COVID-19. Sample: peripheral blood. CDR3 sequence reads: CASSETGGNTEAFF. CDR3 nucleotide sequence: TGTGCCAGTAGTGAGACAGGTGGGAACACTGAAGCTTTCTTT. Using reference TRBV19 and TRBJ1-1 for the parts outside the CDR3, the full variable domain is DGGITQSPKYLFRKEGQNVTLSCEQNLNHDAMYWYRQDPGQGLRLIYYSQIVNDFQKGDIAEGYSVSREKKESFPLTVTSAQKNPTAFYLCASSETGGNTEAFFGQGTRLTVV.